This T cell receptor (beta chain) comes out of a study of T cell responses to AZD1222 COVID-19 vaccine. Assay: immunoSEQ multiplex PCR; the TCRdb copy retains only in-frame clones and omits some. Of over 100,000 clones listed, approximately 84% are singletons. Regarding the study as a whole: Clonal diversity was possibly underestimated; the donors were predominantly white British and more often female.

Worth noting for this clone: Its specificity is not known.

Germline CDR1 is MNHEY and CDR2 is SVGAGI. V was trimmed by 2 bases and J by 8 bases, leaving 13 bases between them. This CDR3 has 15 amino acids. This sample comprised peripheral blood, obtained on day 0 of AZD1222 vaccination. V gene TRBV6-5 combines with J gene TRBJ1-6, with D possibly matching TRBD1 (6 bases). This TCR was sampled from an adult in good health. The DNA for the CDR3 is TGTGCCAGCAGTTACACAGGGCAGGGCGATTCACCCCTCCACTTT. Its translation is CASSYTGQGDSPLHF.